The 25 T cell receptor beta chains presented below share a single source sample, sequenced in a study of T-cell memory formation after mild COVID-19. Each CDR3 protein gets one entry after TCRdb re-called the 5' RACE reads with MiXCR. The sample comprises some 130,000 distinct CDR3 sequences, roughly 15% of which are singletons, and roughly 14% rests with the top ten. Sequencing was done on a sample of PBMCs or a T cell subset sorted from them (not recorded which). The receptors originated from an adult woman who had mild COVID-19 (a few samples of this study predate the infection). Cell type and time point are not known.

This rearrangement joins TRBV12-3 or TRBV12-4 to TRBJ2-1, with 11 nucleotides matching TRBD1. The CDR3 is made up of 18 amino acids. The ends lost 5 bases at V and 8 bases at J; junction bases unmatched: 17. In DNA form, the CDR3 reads TGTGCCAGCAGTCACTCCGAGGACAGGGGGCGCGGTAGACATGAGCAGTTCTTC. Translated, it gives CASSHSEDRGRGRHEQFF.

CDR3: CASRLGEKGYYEQYF. As DNA, the CDR3 is TGTGCCAGCAGATTGGGGGAAAAAGGATACTACGAGCAGTACTTC. The gene calls are TRBV6-2 or TRBV6-3 and TRBJ2-7; D may be TRBD1 or TRBD2 (5 bases each). The length of the CDR3 is 15 residues. From germline, CDR1 is MNHEY and CDR2 SVGEGT. Trimming took 6 bases from V and 3 from J, leaving 18 bases between them.

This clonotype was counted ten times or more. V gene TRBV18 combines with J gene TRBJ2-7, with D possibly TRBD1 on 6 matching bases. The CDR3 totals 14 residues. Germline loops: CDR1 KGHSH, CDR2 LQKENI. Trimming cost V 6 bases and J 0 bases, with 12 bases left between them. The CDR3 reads CASSVTGRSYEQYF. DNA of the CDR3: TGTGCCAGCTCGGTGACAGGCCGCTCCTACGAGCAGTACTTC.

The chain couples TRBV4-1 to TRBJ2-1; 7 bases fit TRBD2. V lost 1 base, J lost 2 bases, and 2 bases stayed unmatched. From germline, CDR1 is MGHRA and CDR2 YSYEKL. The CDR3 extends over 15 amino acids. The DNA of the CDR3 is TGCGCCAGCAGCCAAGGCAGCGGGGCCTACAATGAGCAGTTCTTC. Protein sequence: CASSQGSGAYNEQFF.

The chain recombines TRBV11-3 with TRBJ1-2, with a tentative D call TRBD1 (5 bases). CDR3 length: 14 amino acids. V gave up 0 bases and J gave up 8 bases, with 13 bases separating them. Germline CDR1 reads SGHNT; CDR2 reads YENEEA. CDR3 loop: CASSLDGAGNGYTF. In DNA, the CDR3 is TGTGCCAGCAGCTTAGACGGGGCAGGGAACGGCTACACCTTC.

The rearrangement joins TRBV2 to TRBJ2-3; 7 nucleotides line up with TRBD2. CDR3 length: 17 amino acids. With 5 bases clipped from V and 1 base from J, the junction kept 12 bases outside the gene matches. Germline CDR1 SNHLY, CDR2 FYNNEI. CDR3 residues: CASSSQAGEIRTDTQYF. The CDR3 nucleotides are TGTGCCAGCAGTTCCCAGGCGGGAGAAATCCGCACAGATACGCAGTATTTT.

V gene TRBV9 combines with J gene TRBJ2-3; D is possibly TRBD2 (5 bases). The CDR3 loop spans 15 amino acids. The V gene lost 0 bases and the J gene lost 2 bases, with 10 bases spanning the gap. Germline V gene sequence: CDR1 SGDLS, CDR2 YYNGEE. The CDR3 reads CASSVGGDYTDTQYF. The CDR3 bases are TGTGCCAGCAGCGTAGGCGGAGACTACACAGATACGCAGTATTTT.

The CDR3 DNA sequence: TGTGCCAGCAGTAAGGGGACAGGGAAGGGAAACACCATATATTTT. Translating gives CASSKGTGKGNTIYF. The V and J genes are TRBV6-6 and TRBJ1-3; 9 positions match TRBD1. Trimming cost V 5 bases and J 4 bases; bases outside gene matches: 6. CDR1 is MNHNY, CDR2 SVGAGI, per germline (reference sequence). The CDR3 sequence is 15 residues long.

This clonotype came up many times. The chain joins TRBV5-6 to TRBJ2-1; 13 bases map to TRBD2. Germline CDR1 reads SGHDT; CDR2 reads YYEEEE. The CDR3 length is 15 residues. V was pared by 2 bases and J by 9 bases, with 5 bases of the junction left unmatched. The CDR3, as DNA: TGTGCCAGCAGCTTCAAACTAGCGGGAGGGCGTGAGCAGTTCTTC. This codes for CASSFKLAGGREQFF. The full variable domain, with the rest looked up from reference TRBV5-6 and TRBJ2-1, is DAGVTQSPTHLIKTRGQQVTLRCSPKSGHDTVSWYQQALGQGPQFIFQYYEEEERQRGNFPDRFSGHQFPNYSSELNVNALLLGDSALYLCASSFKLAGGREQFFGPGTRLTVL.

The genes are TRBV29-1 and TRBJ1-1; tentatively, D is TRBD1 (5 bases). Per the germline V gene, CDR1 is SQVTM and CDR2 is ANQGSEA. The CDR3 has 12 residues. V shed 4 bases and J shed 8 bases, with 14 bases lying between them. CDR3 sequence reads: CSVGRAGREAFF. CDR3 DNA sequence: TGCAGCGTTGGAAGGGCAGGGAGGGAAGCTTTCTTT.

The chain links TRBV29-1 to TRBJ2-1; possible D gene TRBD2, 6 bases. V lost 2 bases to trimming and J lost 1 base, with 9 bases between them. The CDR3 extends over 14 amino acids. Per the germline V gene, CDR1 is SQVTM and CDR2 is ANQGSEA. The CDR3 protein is CSVERLGSYNEQFF. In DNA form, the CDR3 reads TGCAGCGTTGAACGACTAGGATCCTACAATGAGCAGTTCTTC.

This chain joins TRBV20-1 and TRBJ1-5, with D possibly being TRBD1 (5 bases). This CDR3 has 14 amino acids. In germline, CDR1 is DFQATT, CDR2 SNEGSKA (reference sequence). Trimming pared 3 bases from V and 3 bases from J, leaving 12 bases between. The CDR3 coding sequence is TGCAGTGCTAGGAGGCAGGGTTTCAATCAGCCCCAGCATTTT. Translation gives CSARRQGFNQPQHF.

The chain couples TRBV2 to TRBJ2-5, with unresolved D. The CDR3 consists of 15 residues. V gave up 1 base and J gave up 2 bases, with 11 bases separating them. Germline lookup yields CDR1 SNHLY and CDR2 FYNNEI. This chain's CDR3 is CASSEEVAAQETQYF. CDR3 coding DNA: TGTGCCAGCAGTGAAGAGGTGGCCGCACAAGAGACCCAGTACTTC.

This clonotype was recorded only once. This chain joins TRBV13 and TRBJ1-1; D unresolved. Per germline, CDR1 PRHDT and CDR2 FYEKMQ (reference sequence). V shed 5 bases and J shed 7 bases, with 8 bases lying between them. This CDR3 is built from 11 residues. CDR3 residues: CASSLQSEAFF. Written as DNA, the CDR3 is TGTGCCAGCAGCCTCCAGAGTGAAGCTTTCTTT.

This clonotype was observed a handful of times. The CDR3 sequence is CASSPREGGTGELFF. The CDR3 DNA is TGTGCCAGCAGCCCTCGGGAGGGAGGTACCGGGGAGCTGTTTTTT. V is TRBV12-3 or TRBV12-4 and J is TRBJ2-2; 8 nucleotides match TRBD2. The length of the CDR3 is 15 residues. J was trimmed by 5 bases and V by 6 bases; bases with no gene match: 8.

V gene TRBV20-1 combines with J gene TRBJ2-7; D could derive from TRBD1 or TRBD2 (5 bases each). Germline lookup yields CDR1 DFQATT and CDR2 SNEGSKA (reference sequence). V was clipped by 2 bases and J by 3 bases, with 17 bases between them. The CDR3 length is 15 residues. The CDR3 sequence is CSARSRGAGDYEQYF. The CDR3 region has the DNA TGCAGTGCTAGATCTCGAGGGGCTGGAGACTACGAGCAGTACTTC.

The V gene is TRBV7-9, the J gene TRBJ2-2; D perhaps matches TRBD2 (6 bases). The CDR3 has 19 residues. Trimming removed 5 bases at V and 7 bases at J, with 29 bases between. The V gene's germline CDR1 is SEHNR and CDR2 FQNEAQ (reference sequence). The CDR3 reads CASSPSVGEVAGRDGELFF. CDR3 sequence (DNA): TGTGCCAGCAGCCCAAGCGTCGGGGAGGTAGCAGGACGGGACGGGGAGCTGTTTTTT.

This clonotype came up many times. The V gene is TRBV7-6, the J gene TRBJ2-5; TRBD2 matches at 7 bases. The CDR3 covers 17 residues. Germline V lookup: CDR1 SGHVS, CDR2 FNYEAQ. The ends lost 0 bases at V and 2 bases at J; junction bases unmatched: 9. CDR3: CASSLAPQLAIQETQYF. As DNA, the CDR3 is TGTGCCAGCAGCTTAGCCCCCCAACTAGCGATTCAAGAGACCCAGTACTTC.

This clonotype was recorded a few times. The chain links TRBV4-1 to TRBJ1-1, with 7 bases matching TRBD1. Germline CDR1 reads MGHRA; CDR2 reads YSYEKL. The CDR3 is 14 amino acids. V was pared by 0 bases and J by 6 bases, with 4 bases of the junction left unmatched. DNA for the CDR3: TGCGCCAGCAGCCAAGAGGGGACAGCTTCTGAAGCTTTCTTT. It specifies CASSQEGTASEAFF.

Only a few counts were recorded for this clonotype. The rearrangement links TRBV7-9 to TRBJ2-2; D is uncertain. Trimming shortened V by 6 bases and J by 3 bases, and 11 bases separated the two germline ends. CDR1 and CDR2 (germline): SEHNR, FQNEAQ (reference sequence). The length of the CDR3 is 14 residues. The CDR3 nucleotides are TGTGCCAGCAGAGGTGGCCCCGACACCGGGGAGCTGTTTTTT. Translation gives CASRGGPDTGELFF.

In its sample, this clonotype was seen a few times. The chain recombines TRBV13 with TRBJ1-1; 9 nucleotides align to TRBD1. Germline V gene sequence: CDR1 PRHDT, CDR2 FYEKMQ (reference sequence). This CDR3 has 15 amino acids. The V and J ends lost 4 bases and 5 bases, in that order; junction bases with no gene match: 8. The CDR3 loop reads CASSSPGQGSTEAFF. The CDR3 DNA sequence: TGTGCCAGCAGCTCTCCGGGACAGGGATCGACTGAAGCTTTCTTT.

CDR3 amino acids: CARKGSGNTIYF. The CDR3 region has the DNA TGTGCCAGAAAAGGGTCTGGAAACACCATATATTTT. J is TRBJ1-3 and V is TRBV2; D not resolved. This CDR3 is built from 12 residues. V lost 9 bases and J 1 base, leaving 7 bases between the germline ends. Germline CDR1 reads SNHLY; CDR2 reads FYNNEI. Looking up the rest from reference TRBV2 and TRBJ1-3 gives the full variable domain: EPEVTQTPSHQVTQMGQEVILRCVPISNHLYFYWYRQILGQKVEFLVSFYNNEISEKSEIFDDQFSVERPDGSNFTLKIRSTKLEDSAMYFCARKGSGNTIYFGEGSWLTVV.

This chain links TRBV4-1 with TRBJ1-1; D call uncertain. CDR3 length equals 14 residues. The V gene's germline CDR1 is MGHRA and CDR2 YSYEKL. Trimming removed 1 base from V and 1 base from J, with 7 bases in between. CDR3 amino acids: CASSQAAANTEAFF. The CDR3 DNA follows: TGCGCCAGCAGCCAAGCCGCAGCGAACACTGAAGCTTTCTTT.

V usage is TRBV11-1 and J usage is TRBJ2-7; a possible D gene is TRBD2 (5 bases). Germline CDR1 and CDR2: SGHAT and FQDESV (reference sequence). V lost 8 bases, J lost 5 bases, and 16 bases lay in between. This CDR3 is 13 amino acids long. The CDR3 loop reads CASSQEGLNEQYF. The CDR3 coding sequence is TGTGCCAGCTCTCAAGAGGGCCTGAACGAGCAGTACTTC. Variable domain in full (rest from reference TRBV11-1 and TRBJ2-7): EAEVAQSPRYKITEKSQAVAFWCDPISGHATLYWYRQILGQGPELLVQFQDESVVDDSQLPKDRFSAERLKGVDSTLKIQPAELGDSAMYLCASSQEGLNEQYFGPGTRLTVT.

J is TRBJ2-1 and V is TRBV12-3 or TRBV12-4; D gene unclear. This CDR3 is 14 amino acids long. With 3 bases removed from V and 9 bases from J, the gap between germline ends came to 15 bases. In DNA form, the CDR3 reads TGTGCCAGCAGTTTTAATCCCCCCCTCGGTGAGCAGTTCTTC. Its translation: CASSFNPPLGEQFF.